This TCR beta chain was recovered during a study of cytomegalovirus exposure and HLA in healthy donors (dated by TCRdb to the late 2010s). With respect to the entire study: An earlier analysis of about 530 of the donors reported under 300 Gb of sequence data and some 110 million unique TCR beta sequences obtained from some 200 million T cells. Class I and class II HLA loci were covered by the typing at four-digit resolution. An earlier analysis of approximately 630 of the donors applied high-throughput TCR beta sequencing to assess whether each TCR beta V gene segment acted as functional or pseudogenic. To predict cytomegalovirus infection status, the study brought together high-throughput TCR immunosequencing, statistical association of individual TCRs with disease status, and machine learning. An early release that covered some 630 HLA-typed donors contained approximately 300 gigabases of sequencing data and tens of millions of unique TCR sequences. The T cell repertoires of roughly 660 subjects were profiled by immunosequencing and related to cytomegalovirus serostatus. Donor age, sex, ethnicity and CMV serostatus were compiled alongside the repertoire data. In a later analysis, previously published TCR beta repertoires from 500 to 750 donors were re-analyzed and high-resolution HLA genotyping was added so that TCR occurrence patterns could be studied. In the later analysis, no new phenotypic data were used to find candidate immune exposures; instead, reliance was placed on TCR beta sequences and their occurrence across donors. Among around 400 genotyped donors of the cohort, an average of roughly 230,000 unique TCR beta nucleotide sequences was sequenced per donor, of which roughly 17% were non-productive. Besides the first cohort of hundreds of subjects, a separate validation cohort made up of 120 or so different subjects was used. Genome-wide SNP genotypes for about 65% of the 666 donors were used in a later genetic analysis, which treated that subset as a discovery cohort. The aim of the study was to test whether cataloging public T cell receptors could identify signatures of past pathogen exposure. Of the approximately 400 genotyped donors, less than 90% were placed in the genetic ancestry cluster associated with self-reported Caucasian donors. Roughly 5 DR-DQ haplotypes were handled as single units for association and clustering, since linkage in the cohort was strong. The number of donors typed differed by locus, with 629-630 for A, B, C, DRB1 and DQB1, 522 for DQA1, under 610 for DPA1, and around 430 for DPB1. Every discovery cohort repertoire had been produced on one sequencing platform.

Broader findings and caveats from the paper: The only immune exposure information available for the cohort was CMV serostatus. A further reported finding was that TCR beta sequences accurately predicted the HLA-A and HLA-B alleles for most subjects in the first cohort. This cohort had only TCR beta chains sequenced, and the lack of alpha or paired-chain data limited which features could be detected. V-gene and J-gene trimming of TCR beta chains was associated with a missense DCLRE1C variant in a later genetic analysis, and the association was replicated in an independent cohort. A cluster of highly shared sequence variants was judged likely to be a technical artifact of the sequencing pipeline. In a later analysis, TCR association rates were found to vary across HLA loci, with the most associated TCRs seen for DRB1 alleles and the fewest for HLA-C alleles. Because counts were too low, some 16 rarely observed V segments, including chromosome 9 orphons, were excluded from the earlier analysis of roughly 580 of the donors. A later analysis reported that several top co-occurrence clusters appeared linked to parvovirus B19, influenza, CMV and Epstein-Barr virus. The presence/absence analyses assumed that sequencing depth was roughly uniform across donors, and that assumption may not be true. A later genetic analysis reported fewer N-insertions in productive TCRs among donors in an Asian-associated ancestry cluster than the roughly 620-donor mean. In a later analysis, 15,000 to 20,000 TCR beta sequences were associated with specific HLA alleles at a false discovery rate of 0.05. Most TCR sequences were seen in very few donors, while some public TCRs were found in many individuals. Compared with equally common non-associated chains, HLA-associated TCR beta chains in a later analysis were more clonally expanded and had lower generation probabilities. HLA typing was unavailable for some donors at each locus, so association tests used only the typed subset. A few of the identified cytomegalovirus-associated TCR beta chains were confirmed in vitro to be specific for cytomegalovirus antigens. Correlated functional status among segregating V segments might be attributable to linkage disequilibrium, but an unknown experimental factor could not be ruled out. A later analysis found that most CMV-associated TCR beta chains appeared HLA-restricted, with HLA associations seemingly driven largely by CMV exposure. Some IMGT-functional V segments, including TRBV6-2 and TRBV6-3, could not be distinguished by the 87-base-pair reads and were therefore excluded. The study listed 150 to 200 TCR beta chains as associated with cytomegalovirus. Strong co-occurrence of HLA alleles, especially DR and DQ, made assigning TCR associations to individual alleles difficult. Cytomegalovirus status was reported to be diagnosed by the classifier with high specificity and sensitivity in both the original and validation cohorts. The authors suggested that the approach could potentially be generalized to other disease states and immunological phenotypes. In an earlier analysis of a few hundred of the donors, most TCR beta V segments were observed in productive rearrangements about 90% or about 30% of the time, broadly matching IMGT annotations.

Library preparation employed the immunoSEQ multiplex PCR assay. For the multiplex PCR, a mixture combining 60 forward primers for TCR Vbeta segments and 13 reverse primers for TCR Jbeta segments was used. A multiplex PCR assay on genomic DNA amplified the CDR3 region of rearranged TCR beta genes. On the Illumina HiSeq System, the amplified TCR beta libraries were sequenced as 87-base-pair reads. For the original study's pipeline: A later analysis tallied roughly 80 million unique TCR beta chains across the 700 or so repertoires, and roughly 11 million of those chains were shared by two or more donors. Raw reads were error-corrected and collapsed into unique sequences with a nearest-neighbor algorithm that merged closely related sequences to remove PCR and sequencing errors. Alignment of CDR3 sequences to IMGT reference sequences was used to assign V, D and J gene segments. For a sequence to be retained, a match of at least six nucleotides was required to both a V gene segment and a J gene segment. Rearrangements were called productive when the CDR3 lacked stop codons and stayed in frame with V and J; all others were non-productive. CDR3 was defined by IMGT convention, running from the second conserved V-encoded cysteine to the conserved J-encoded phenylalanine. Sequences without an unambiguous match to a single V gene segment were excluded from the earlier analysis of about 630 of the donors. In an earlier analysis of several hundred of the donors, a V segment was called functional when productive rearrangements were above 56.7%, and segregating when the standard deviation between donors exceeded 5%. A statistical classification framework was built for diagnosing cytomegalovirus status from the catalog of TCR beta chain sequences. A later analysis assigned V and J genes by comparing TCR nucleotide sequences with IMGT/GENE-DB human TR gene sequences. The TCRdist pipeline was used in a later analysis to assign CDR3 sequences and most-parsimonious VDJ recombination scenarios. In a later analysis, each TCR beta chain was defined by its CDR3 amino acid sequence together with its V-gene family, and reads lacking a unique V-gene family were excluded. In a later analysis, 450 to 600 highly shared, low-generation-probability nucleotide sequences were removed to address suspected cross-contamination and a sequencing artifact. In a later analysis, a clonal expansion index for each public chain was calculated from normalized within-repertoire ranks of inferred template counts. In a later analysis, generation probabilities were computed using a VDJ recombination model fitted to out-of-frame rearrangements, and the results were checked against IGoR. Hypergeometric tests were used in a later analysis to score TCR-TCR, TCR-HLA and TCR-CMV co-occurrence, with a repertoire-size bias correction applied to the TCR pairs. In a later analysis, false discovery rates were estimated by permuting HLA or CMV assignments 20 times. In a later analysis, co-occurring TCRs were grouped using DBSCAN, with TCRdist sequence similarity added in when clustering inside HLA-allele-positive subsets. Repertoires with fewer than 30,000 or more than 120,000 public chains, plus five repertoires with anomalous nucleotide sharing, were excluded from co-occurrence clustering. As stored in TCRdb, this immuneACCESS dataset retains in-frame rearrangements with V and J assigned. A fraction of the clones does not appear; measured against another copy, unresolved V genes explain less than half of the discrepancy, and the remainder lacks a known reason. That table supplies the V and J calls and clone size; D and trimming were determined from the DNA. For this sample there are 150,000 to 200,000 clones; around four fifths appear just once. Together, the top ten hold 6.5% of the sample.

The cohort comprised fewer than 700 healthy bone marrow donors. Cohort members were all nominally healthy when sampled, although unrecorded immune exposures were likely present. The donor tested CMV seropositive and was one of the 289 seropositive cohort members. A peripheral blood sample was provided by each donor, and peripheral blood mononuclear cells were used for TCR beta sequencing. Genomic DNA extraction from the blood cell samples was performed with the Qiagen DNeasy Blood Extraction Kit. According to the germline V gene, CDR1 reads SGHNT and CDR2 reads YENEEA. The CDR3 goes from the cysteine to the phenylalanine over 16 residues. Of all the DNA, just the CDR3 is kept, 48 bases in frame from base 1. Trimming takes 0 bases off V and 7 bases off J; junction bases not matched to a gene: 5. Worth noting for this clone: What antigen it recognizes has not been identified. No per-base quality is available; no much larger clone lies one base away.

The sequence is built from TRBV11-3 and TRBJ2-2, with 10 junctional bases fitting TRBD2. The receptor was derived from a woman aged 50 to 65 in good health and CMV-seropositive. Specimen: PBMCs. The CDR3: CASSLDSGGFIGELFF. The DNA is TGTGCCAGCAGCTTAGATAGCGGGGGGTTCATCGGGGAGCTGTTTTTT. With the rest looked up from the reference TRBV11-3 and TRBJ2-2 genes rather than sequenced, the full variable domain is EAGVVQSPRYKIIEKKQPVAFWCNPISGHNTLYWYLQNLGQGPELLIRYENEEAVDDSQLPKDRFSAERLKGVDSTLKIQPAELGDSAVYLCASSLDSGGFIGELFFGEGSRLTVL.